This T cell receptor (beta chain) derives from a study of cytomegalovirus exposure and HLA in healthy donors. As to this clone: Its antigen is undetermined.

Germline V CDR1 and CDR2: LNHDA, SQIVND (reference sequence). The V and J ends lost 10 bases and 3 bases respectively, with 21 bases between them. The CDR3 consists of 15 residues. Overall study results and limits: One later analysis reportedly identified an Asian-associated ancestry cluster that showed fewer N-insertions than the roughly 600-donor mean. Reportedly, HLA-A and HLA-B alleles of most subjects were accurately predicted from TCR beta. One cluster of highly shared sequence variants probably arose as a sequencing artifact. By a later analysis, the bulk of CMV-associated TCR beta chains appeared HLA-restricted.

Both 60 Vbeta primers and 13 Jbeta primers went into the PCR. Sequenced by immunoSEQ multiplex PCR; TCRdb stores in-frame clones only, minus some. Of roughly 130,000 clones in the sample, roughly 80% were seen once. The TCR originated in a young man in good health and CMV-seronegative. The J gene is TRBJ1-1, the V gene TRBV19; no reliable D call. What was sequenced was PBMCs. The CDR3 DNA sequence: TGTGCCACCCTAACAGTGGGCGACCGGCACACTGAAGCTTTCTTT. Translated, it gives CATLTVGDRHTEAFF.